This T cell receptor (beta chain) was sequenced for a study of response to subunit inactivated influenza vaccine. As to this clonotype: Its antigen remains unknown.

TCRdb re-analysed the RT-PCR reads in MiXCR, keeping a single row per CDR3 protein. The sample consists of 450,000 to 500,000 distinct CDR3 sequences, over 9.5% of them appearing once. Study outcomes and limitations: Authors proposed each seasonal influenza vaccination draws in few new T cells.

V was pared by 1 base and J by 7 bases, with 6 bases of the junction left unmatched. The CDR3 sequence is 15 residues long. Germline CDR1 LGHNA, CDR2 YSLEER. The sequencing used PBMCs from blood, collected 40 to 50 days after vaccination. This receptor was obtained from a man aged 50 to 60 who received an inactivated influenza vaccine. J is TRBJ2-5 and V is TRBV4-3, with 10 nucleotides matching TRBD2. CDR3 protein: CASSQGTSGRGTQYF. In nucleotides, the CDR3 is TGCGCCAGCAGCCAAGGGACTAGCGGACGTGGGACCCAGTACTTC.